This paragraph covers one T cell receptor (beta chain) sequence. Its cognate antigen has yet to be identified. No base-level quality is on record; no much larger clone is a single base apart. These data come from a study of T cell changes during pregnancy in multiple sclerosis (dated by TCRdb to the late 2010s). About the study as a whole: The study looked at changes in the T cell repertoire across pregnancy in women with multiple sclerosis.

Library preparation employed the immunoSEQ multiplex PCR assay. The source is immuneACCESS, and TCRdb retained only in-frame sequences with V and J called. Part of the clones is not carried over; for the studies checked, unresolved V genes explain less than half of this, and the remainder is unexplained. Recorded for this sample are around 65,000 clones; around 90% of them occurred a single time. Of the sample, over 1.5% is held by the ten largest clones. The TCR sequence derives from a female donor with multiple sclerosis, enrolled in a pregnancy study. The sequencing here drew on peripheral blood, taken in the first trimester of pregnancy.

The nucleotide sequence is TGTGCCATCGGAGGCGGGTGGAACACCTACGAGCAGTACTTC. This encodes CAIGGGWNTYEQYF. The sequence joins TRBV10-3 to TRBJ2-7; D gene: possibly TRBD2, on 5 matching bases. From the germline V gene, CDR1 is ENHRY and CDR2 is SYGVKD. The CDR3 holds 14 amino acids from the cysteine to the phenylalanine. CDR3 DNA is the only sequence kept; it has 42 bases, read in frame from the first base. V is cut by 8 bases and J by 2 bases, and the space between the germline ends is 16 bases.